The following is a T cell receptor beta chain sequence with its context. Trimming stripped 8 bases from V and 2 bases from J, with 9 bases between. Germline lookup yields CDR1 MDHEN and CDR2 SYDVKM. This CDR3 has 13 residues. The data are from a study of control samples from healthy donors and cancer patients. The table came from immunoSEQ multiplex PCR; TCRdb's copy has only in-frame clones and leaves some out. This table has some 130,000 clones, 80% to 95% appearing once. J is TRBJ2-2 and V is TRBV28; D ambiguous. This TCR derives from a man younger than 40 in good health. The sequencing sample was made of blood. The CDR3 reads CASLWTNTGELFF. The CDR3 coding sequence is TGTGCCAGCTTGTGGACCAACACCGGGGAGCTGTTTTTT.